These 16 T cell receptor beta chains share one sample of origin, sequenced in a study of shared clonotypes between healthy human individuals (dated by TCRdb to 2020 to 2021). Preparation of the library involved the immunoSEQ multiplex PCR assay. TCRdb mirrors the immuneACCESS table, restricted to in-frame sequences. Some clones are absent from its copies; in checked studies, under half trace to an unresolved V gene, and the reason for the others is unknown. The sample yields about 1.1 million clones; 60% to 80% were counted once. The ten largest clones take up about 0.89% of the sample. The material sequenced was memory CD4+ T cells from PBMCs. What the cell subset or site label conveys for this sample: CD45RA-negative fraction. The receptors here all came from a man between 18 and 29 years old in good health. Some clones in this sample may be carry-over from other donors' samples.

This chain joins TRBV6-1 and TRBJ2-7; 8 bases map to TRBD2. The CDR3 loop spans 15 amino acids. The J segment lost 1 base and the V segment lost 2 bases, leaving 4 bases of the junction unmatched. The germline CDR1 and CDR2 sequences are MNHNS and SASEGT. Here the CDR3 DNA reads TGTGCCAGCAGTGAAAAGGGCGGGAGGTCCTACGAGCAGTACTTC. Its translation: CASSEKGGRSYEQYF.

CDR3 coding DNA: TGCGCCAGCAGCCAAGATTTCCTAGCGGGCATACCTTCCTACAATGAGCAGTTCTTC. As protein: CASSQDFLAGIPSYNEQFF. The chain recombines TRBV4-3 with TRBJ2-1, with TRBD2 matching 8 bases. Germline V CDR1 and CDR2: LGHNA, YSLEER. Trimming removed 0 bases from V and 1 base from J; junction bases left unmatched: 11. The CDR3 has 19 amino acids.

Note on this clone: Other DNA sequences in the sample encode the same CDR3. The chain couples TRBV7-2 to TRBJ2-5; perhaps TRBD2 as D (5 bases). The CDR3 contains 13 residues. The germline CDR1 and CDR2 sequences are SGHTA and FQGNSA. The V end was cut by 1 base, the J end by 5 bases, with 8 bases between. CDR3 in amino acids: CASSLVGGETQYF. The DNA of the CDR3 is TGTGCCAGCAGCTTAGTCGGCGGGGAGACCCAGTACTTC.

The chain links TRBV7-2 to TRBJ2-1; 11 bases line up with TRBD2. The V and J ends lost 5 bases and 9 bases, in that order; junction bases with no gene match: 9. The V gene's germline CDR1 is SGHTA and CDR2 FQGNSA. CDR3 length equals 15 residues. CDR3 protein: CASSPALAGVSEQFF. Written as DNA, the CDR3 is TGTGCCAGCAGCCCCGCACTAGCGGGAGTTAGTGAGCAGTTCTTC. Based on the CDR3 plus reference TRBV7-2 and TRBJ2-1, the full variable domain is GAGVSQSPSNKVTEKGKDVELRCDPISGHTALYWYRQSLGQGLEFLIYFQGNSAPDKSGLPSDRFSAERTGGSVSTLTIQRTQQEDSAVYLCASSPALAGVSEQFFGPGTRLTVL.

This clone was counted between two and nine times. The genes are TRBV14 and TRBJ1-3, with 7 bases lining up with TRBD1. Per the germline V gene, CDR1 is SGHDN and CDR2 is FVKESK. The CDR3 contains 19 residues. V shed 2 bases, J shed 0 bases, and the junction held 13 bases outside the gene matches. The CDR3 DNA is TGTGCCAGCAGCCAAATCCTACGCCACACAGGGGACTCTGGAAACACCATATATTTT. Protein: CASSQILRHTGDSGNTIYF.

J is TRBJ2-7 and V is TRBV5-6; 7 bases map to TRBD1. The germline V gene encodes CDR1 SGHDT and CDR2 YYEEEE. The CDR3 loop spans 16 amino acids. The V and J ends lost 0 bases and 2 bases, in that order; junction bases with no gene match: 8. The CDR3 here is CASSLGGTGQTYEQYF. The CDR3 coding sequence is TGTGCCAGCAGCTTGGGGGGAACGGGACAGACCTACGAGCAGTACTTC.

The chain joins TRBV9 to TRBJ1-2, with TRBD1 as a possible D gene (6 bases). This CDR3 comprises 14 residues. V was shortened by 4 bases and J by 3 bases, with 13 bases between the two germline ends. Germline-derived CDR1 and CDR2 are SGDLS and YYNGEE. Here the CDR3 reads CASSRRGTDYGYTF. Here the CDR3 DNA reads TGTGCCAGCAGCCGCAGGGGTACGGACTATGGCTACACCTTC.

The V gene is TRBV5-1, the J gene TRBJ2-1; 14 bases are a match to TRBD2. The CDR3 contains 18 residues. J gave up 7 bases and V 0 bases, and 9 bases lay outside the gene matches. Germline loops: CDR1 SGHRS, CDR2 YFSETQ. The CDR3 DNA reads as TGCGCCAGCAGCTTGGGGACTAGCGGGAGGCGGCTAGGGAATGAGCAGTTCTTC. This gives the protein CASSLGTSGRRLGNEQFF.

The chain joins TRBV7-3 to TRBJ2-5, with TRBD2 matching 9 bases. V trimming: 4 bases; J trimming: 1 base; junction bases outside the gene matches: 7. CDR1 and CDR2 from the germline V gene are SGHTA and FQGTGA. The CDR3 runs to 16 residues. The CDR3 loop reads CASSSQTSGFQETQYF. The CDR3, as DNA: TGTGCCAGCAGCTCGCAAACTAGCGGGTTCCAAGAGACCCAGTACTTC.

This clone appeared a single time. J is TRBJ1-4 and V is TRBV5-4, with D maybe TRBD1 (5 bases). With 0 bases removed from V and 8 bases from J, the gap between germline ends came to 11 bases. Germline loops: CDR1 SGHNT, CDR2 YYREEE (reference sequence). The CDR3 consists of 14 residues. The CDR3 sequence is CASSLVGEREKLFF. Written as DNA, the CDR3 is TGTGCCAGCAGCTTGGTGGGGGAGAGGGAAAAACTGTTTTTT.

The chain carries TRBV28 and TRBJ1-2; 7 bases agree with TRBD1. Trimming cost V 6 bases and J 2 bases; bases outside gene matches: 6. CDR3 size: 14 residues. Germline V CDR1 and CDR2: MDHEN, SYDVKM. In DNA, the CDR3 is TGTGCCAGCAGGTCGACAGGGACGAACTATGGCTACACCTTC. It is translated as CASRSTGTNYGYTF.

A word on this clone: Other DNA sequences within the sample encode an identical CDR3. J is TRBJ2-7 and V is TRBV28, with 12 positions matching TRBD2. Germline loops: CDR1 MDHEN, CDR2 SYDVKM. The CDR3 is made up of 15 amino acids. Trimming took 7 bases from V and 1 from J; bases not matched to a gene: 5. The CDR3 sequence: CASTQLAGGSYEQYF. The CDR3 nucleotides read TGTGCCAGCACCCAACTAGCGGGAGGTTCCTACGAGCAGTACTTC.

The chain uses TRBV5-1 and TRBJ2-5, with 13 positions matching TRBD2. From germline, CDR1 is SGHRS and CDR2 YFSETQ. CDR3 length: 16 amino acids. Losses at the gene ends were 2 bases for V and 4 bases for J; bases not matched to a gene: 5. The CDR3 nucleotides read TGCGCCAGCAGCTTCGGACTAGCGGGAGTCGGAGAGACCCAGTACTTC. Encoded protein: CASSFGLAGVGETQYF. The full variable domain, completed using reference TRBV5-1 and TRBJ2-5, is KAGVTQTPRYLIKTRGQQVTLSCSPISGHRSVSWYQQTPGQGLQFLFEYFSETQRNKGNFPGRFSGRQFSNSRSEMNVSTLELGDSALYLCASSFGLAGVGETQYFGPGTRLLVL.

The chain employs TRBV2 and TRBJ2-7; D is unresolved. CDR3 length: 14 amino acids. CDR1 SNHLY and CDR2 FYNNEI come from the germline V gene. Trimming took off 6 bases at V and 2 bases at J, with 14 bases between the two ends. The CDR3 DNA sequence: TGTGCCAGCAGGGCTCGACCAACGCCCTACGAGCAGTACTTC. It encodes CASRARPTPYEQYF. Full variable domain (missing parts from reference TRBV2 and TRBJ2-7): EPEVTQTPSHQVTQMGQEVILRCVPISNHLYFYWYRQILGQKVEFLVSFYNNEISEKSEIFDDQFSVERPDGSNFTLKIRSTKLEDSAMYFCASRARPTPYEQYFGPGTRLTVT.

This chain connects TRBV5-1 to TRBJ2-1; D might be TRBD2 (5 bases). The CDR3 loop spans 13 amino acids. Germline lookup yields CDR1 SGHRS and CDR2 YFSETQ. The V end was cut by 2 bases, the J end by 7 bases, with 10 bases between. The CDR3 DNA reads TGCGCCAGCAGCTTTAAGGAGGATAATGAGCAGTTCTTC. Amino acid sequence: CASSFKEDNEQFF.

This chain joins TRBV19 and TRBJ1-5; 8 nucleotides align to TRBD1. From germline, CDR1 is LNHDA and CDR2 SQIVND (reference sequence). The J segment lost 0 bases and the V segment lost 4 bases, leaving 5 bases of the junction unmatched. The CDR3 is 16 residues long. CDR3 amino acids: CASSTRQGISNQPQHF. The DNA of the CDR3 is TGTGCCAGTAGTACCCGACAGGGGATTAGCAATCAGCCCCAGCATTTT.